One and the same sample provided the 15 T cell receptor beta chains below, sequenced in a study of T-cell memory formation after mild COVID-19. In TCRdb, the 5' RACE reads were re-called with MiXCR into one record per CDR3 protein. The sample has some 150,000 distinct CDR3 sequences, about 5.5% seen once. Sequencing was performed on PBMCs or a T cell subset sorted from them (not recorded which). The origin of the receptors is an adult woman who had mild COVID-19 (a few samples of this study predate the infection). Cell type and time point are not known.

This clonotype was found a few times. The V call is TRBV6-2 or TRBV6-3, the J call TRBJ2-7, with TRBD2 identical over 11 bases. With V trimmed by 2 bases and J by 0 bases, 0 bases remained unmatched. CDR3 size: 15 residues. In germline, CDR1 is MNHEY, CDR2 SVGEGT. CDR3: CASSYGLAGSYEQYF. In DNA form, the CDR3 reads TGTGCCAGCAGTTACGGACTAGCGGGCTCCTACGAGCAGTACTTC.

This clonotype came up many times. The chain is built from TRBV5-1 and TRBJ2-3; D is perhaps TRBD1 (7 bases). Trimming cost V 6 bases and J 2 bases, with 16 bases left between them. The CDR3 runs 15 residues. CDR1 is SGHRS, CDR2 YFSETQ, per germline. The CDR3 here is CASKGGTVLTDTQYF. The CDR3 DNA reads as TGCGCCAGCAAAGGGGGGACAGTCCTCACAGATACGCAGTATTTT.

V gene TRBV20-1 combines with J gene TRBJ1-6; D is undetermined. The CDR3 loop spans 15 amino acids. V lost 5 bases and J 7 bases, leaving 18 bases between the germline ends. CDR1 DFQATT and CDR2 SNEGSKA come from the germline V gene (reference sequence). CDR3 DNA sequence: TGCAGTGCTCCCACAAGAATGATGGCGAATTCACCCCTCCACTTT. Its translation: CSAPTRMMANSPLHF.

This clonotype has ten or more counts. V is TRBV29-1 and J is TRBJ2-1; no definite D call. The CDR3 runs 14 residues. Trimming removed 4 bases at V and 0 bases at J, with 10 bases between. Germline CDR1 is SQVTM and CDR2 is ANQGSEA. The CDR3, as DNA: TGCAGCGTTGTCTGGGTGAGCTCCTACAATGAGCAGTTCTTC. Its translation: CSVVWVSSYNEQFF.

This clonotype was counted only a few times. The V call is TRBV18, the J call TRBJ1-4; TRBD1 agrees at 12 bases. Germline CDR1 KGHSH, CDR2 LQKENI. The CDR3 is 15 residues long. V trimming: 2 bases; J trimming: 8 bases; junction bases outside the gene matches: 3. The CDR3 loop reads CASSPSGTGGEKLFF. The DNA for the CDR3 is TGTGCCAGCTCACCATCCGGGACAGGGGGCGAAAAACTGTTTTTT.

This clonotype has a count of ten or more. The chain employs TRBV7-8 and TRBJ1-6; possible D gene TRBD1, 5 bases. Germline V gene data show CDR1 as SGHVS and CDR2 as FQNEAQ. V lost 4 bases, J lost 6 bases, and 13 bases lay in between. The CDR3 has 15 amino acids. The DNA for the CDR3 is TGTGCCAGCAGCTCGACAGTACGGGGTAATTCACCCCTCCACTTT. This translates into CASSSTVRGNSPLHF.

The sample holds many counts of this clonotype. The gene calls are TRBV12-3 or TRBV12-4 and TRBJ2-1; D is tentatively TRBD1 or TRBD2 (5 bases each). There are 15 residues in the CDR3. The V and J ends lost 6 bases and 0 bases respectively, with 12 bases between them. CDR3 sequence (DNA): TGTGCCAGCAGCCGTACTGGGGGCTCCTACAATGAGCAGTTCTTC. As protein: CASSRTGGSYNEQFF.

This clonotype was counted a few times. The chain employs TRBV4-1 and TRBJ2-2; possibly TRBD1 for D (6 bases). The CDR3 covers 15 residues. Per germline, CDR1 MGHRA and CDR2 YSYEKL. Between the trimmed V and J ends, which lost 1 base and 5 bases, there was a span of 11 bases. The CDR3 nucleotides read TGCGCCAGCAGCCAAGTGGGGGCAGGAACCGGGGAGCTGTTTTTT. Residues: CASSQVGAGTGELFF.

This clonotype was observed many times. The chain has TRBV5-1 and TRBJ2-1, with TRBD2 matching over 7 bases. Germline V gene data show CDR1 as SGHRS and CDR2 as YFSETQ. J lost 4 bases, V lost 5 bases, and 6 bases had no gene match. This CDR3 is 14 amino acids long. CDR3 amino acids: CASRAGETYNEQFF. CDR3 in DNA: TGCGCCAGCAGGGCGGGGGAGACTTACAATGAGCAGTTCTTC.

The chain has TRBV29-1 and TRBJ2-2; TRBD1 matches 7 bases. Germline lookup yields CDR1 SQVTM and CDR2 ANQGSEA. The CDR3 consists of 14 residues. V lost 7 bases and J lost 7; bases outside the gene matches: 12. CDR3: CSATQGILGGELFF. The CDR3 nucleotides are TGCAGCGCAACACAGGGGATCCTAGGCGGGGAGCTGTTTTTT.

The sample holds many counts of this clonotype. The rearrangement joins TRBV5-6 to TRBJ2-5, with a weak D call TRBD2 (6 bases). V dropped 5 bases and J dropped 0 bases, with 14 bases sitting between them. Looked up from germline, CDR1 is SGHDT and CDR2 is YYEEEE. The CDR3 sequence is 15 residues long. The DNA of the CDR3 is TGTGCCAGCAGGGGGGAGGAAATCTACCAAGAGACCCAGTACTTC. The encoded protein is CASRGEEIYQETQYF.

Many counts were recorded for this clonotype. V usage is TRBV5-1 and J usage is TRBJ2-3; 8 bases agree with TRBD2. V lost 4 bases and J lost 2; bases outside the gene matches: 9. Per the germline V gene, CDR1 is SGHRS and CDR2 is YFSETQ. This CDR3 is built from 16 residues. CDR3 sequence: CASSPRQRGPTDTQYF. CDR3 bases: TGCGCCAGCAGCCCGAGACAGCGGGGGCCCACAGATACGCAGTATTTT.

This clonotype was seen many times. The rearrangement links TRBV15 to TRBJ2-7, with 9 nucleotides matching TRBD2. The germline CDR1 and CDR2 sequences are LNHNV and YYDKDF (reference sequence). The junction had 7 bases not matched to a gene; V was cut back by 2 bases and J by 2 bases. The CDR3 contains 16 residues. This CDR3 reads CATSRLAGTKAYEQYF. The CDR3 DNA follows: TGTGCCACCAGCAGACTAGCGGGGACTAAAGCCTACGAGCAGTACTTC. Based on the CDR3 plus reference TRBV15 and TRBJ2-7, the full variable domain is DAMVIQNPRYQVTQFGKPVTLSCSQTLNHNVMYWYQQKSSQAPKLLFHYYDKDFNNEADTPDNFQSRRPNTSFCFLDIRSPGLGDTAMYLCATSRLAGTKAYEQYFGPGTRLTVT.

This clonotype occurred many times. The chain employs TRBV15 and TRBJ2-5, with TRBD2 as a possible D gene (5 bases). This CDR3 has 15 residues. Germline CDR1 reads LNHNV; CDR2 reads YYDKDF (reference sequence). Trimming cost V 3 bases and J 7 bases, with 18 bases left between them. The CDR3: CATSSLQTRRGTQYF. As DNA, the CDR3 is TGTGCCACCAGCAGTCTTCAAACGCGCCGGGGGACCCAGTACTTC.

CDR3 sequence reads: CASNYRLDTGELFF. The CDR3 DNA reads as TGTGCCAGCAATTACCGGCTGGACACCGGGGAGCTGTTTTTT. This rearrangement joins TRBV12-3 or TRBV12-4 to TRBJ2-2; D gene uncertain. V gave up 7 bases and J gave up 3 bases, with 12 bases separating them. This CDR3 comprises 14 residues.